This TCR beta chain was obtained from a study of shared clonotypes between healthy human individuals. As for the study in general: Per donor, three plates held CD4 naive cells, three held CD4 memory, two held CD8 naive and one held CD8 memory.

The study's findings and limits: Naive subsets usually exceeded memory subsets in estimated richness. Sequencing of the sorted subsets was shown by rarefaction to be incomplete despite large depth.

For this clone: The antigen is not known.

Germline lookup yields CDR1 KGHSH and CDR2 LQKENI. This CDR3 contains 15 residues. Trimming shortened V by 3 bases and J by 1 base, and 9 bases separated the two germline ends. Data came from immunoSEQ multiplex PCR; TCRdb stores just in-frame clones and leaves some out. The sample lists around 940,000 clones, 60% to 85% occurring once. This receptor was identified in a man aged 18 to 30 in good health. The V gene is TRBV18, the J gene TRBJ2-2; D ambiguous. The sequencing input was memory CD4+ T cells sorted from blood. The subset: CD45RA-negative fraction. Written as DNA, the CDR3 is TGTGCCAGCTCACCCCCCCACTTGAACACCGGGGAGCTGTTTTTT. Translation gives CASSPPHLNTGELFF.